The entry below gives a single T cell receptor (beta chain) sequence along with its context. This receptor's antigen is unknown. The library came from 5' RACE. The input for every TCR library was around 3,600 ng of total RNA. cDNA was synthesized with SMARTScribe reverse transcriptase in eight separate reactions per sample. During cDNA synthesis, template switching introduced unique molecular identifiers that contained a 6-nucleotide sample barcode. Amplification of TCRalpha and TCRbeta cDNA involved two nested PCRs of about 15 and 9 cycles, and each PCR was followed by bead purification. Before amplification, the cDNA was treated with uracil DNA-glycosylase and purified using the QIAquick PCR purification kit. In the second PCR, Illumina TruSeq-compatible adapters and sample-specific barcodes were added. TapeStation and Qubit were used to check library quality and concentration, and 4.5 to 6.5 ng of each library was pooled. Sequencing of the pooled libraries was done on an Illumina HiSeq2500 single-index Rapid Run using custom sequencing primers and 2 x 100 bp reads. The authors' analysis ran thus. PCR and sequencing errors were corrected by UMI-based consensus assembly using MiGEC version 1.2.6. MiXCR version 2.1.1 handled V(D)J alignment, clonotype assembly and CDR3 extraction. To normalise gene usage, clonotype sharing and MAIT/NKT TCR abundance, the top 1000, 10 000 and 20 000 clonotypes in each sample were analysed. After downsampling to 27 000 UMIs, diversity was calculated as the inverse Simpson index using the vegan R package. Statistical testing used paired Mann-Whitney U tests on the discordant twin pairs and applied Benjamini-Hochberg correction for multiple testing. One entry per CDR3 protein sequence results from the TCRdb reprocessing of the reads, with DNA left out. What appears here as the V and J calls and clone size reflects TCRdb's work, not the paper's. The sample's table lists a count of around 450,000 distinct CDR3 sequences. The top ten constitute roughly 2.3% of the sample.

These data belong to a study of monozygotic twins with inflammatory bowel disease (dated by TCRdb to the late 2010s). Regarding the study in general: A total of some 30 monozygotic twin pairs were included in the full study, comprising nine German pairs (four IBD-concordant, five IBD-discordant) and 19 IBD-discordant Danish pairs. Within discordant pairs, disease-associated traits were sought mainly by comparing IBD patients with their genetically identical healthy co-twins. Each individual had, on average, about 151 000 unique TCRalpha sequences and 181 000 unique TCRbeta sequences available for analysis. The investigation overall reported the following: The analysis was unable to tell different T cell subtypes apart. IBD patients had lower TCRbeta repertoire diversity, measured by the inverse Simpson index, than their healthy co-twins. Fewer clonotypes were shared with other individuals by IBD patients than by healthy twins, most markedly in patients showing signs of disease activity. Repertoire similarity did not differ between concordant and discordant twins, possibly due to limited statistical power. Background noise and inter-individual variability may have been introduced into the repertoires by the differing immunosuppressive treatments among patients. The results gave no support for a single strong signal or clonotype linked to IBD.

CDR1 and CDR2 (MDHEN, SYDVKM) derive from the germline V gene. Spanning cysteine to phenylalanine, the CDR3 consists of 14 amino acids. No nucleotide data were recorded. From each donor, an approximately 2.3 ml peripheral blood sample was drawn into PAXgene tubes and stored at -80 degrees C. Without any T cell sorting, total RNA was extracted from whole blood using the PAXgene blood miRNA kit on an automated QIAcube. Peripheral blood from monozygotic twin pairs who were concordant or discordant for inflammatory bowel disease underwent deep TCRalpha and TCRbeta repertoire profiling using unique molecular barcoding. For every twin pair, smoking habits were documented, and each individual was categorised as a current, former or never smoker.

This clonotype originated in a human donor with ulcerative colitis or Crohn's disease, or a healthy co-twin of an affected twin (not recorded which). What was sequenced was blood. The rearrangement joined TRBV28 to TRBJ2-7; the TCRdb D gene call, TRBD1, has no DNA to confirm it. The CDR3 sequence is CATFKGRSVYEQYF.